The 16 T cell receptor beta chains given below trace back to one sample, sequenced in a study of cytomegalovirus exposure and HLA in healthy donors. Primers: 60 Vbeta forward and 13 Jbeta reverse. The assay was immunoSEQ multiplex PCR, and TCRdb's table has in-frame clones only and misses some. This table holds some 120,000 clones, over 60% found once. Sequenced input: PBMCs. The receptors were gathered from a man aged 25 to 45 in good health and CMV-seronegative.

The V gene is TRBV2, the J gene TRBJ2-1; 10 bases are a match to TRBD1. V shed 6 bases, J shed 6 bases, and the junction held 5 bases outside the gene matches. CDR3 size: 14 residues. The V gene's germline CDR1 is SNHLY and CDR2 FYNNEI. This chain's CDR3 is CASSSGQGSNEQFF. The CDR3 DNA is TGTGCCAGCAGCTCGGGACAGGGGTCCAATGAGCAGTTCTTC.

Comment on this clone: The germline gene is not matched at one end of the junction; a read error may be the cause. The same CDR3 can be traced to other DNA sequences in this sample. The chain joins TRBV2 to TRBJ1-5; TRBD1 might be the D (5 bases). The length of the CDR3 is 15 residues. Per germline, CDR1 SNHLY and CDR2 FYNNEI. CDR3 coding DNA: TGTGCCAGCCGTGAAACAGTAAGCAGGGTCGCTCCCCAGCATTTT. Encoded protein: CASRETVSRVAPQHF.

The chain links TRBV29-1 to TRBJ1-1; a possible D gene is TRBD1 (5 bases). This CDR3 region has 12 residues. Trimming took 6 bases from V and 0 from J, leaving 8 bases between them. Germline CDR1 reads SQVTM; CDR2 reads ANQGSEA. Written as DNA, the CDR3 is TGCAGCGTCGGGGGAGTGAACACTGAAGCTTTCTTT. Its translation: CSVGGVNTEAFF.

This sequence joins TRBV5-1 and TRBJ1-4; 7 bases line up with TRBD1. V gave up 4 bases and J gave up 0 bases; unmatched junction bases: 6. The CDR3 is 16 residues long. Germline-derived CDR1 and CDR2 are SGHRS and YFSETQ. This CDR3 is CASSPGQAATNEKLFF. The DNA for the CDR3 is TGCGCCAGCAGCCCCGGACAGGCTGCAACTAATGAAAAACTGTTTTTT. The entire variable domain, with the rest obtained from reference TRBV5-1 and TRBJ1-4, is as follows: KAGVTQTPRYLIKTRGQQVTLSCSPISGHRSVSWYQQTPGQGLQFLFEYFSETQRNKGNFPGRFSGRQFSNSRSEMNVSTLELGDSALYLCASSPGQAATNEKLFFGSGTQLSVL.

The rearrangement links TRBV7-9 to TRBJ2-7; TRBD1 matches at 7 bases. The V and J ends lost 5 bases and 5 bases, in that order; junction bases with no gene match: 9. The CDR3 has 14 residues. CDR1 SEHNR and CDR2 FQNEAQ come from the germline V gene (reference sequence). CDR3 sequence: CASSHRGIAHEQYF. The DNA of the CDR3 is TGTGCCAGCAGCCACAGGGGTATCGCCCACGAGCAGTACTTC.

This rearrangement joins TRBV27 to TRBJ2-1, with 7 bases lining up with TRBD1. Germline CDR1 is MNHEY and CDR2 is SMNVEV (reference sequence). The CDR3 contains 17 residues. The trim removed 3 bases at V and 2 bases at J, leaving 10 bases unmatched. CDR3 sequence reads: CASSLGQGQGAYNEQFF. DNA for the CDR3: TGTGCCAGCAGTTTGGGTCAGGGCCAGGGGGCCTACAATGAGCAGTTCTTC.

The CDR3 reads CASSQYNQGAQVGYTF. In nucleotides, the CDR3 is TGCGCCAGCAGCCAATACAACCAGGGGGCGCAGGTTGGCTACACCTTC. J is TRBJ1-2 and V is TRBV4-3; 8 bases are shared with TRBD1. Germline CDR1 and CDR2: LGHNA and YSLEER. The ends lost 2 bases at V and 7 bases at J; junction bases unmatched: 12. The CDR3 extends over 16 amino acids.

This clone was counted once. The chain employs TRBV29-1 and TRBJ2-7; D may be TRBD1 (6 bases). This CDR3 has 12 residues. The V end lost 5 bases, the J end lost 3 bases, and 11 bases lay between the germline ends. Germline CDR1 is SQVTM and CDR2 is ANQGSEA. The CDR3 DNA is TGCAGCGTTCACTCACAGGGCTACGAGCAGTACTTC. Translation gives CSVHSQGYEQYF.

This clone showed up just a few times. The chain is built from TRBV19 and TRBJ1-1; the D is unclear. CDR1 is LNHDA, CDR2 SQIVND, per germline (reference sequence). Trimming took off 1 base at V and 3 bases at J, with 6 bases between the two ends. The CDR3 covers 13 residues. CDR3 in amino acids: CASSIVRDTEAFF. CDR3 in DNA: TGTGCCAGTAGTATAGTGAGGGACACTGAAGCTTTCTTT.

The chain employs TRBV5-8 and TRBJ1-1; D uncertain. CDR3 length: 13 residues. The germline V gene has CDR1 SGHTS and CDR2 YDEGEE. Trimming pared 4 bases from V and 11 bases from J, leaving 18 bases between. Here the CDR3 reads CASSVFREADAFF. The CDR3 DNA sequence: TGTGCCAGCAGCGTCTTTCGGGAGGCAGACGCTTTCTTT.

This chain connects TRBV5-4 to TRBJ2-1, with 13 bases identical to TRBD2. CDR1 and CDR2 (germline): SGHNT, YYREEE (reference sequence). This CDR3 has 18 amino acids. V gave up 0 bases and J gave up 8 bases; unmatched junction bases: 11. CDR3 bases: TGTGCCAGCAGCTTGGGACTAGCGGGGGGAGGCACTATCGATGAGCAGTTCTTC. This translates into CASSLGLAGGGTIDEQFF.

The rearrangement links TRBV2 to TRBJ2-1, with a weak D call TRBD1 (6 bases). Germline V gives CDR1 SNHLY, CDR2 FYNNEI. V lost 7 bases to trimming and J lost 8 bases, with 15 bases between them. The CDR3 runs to 13 residues. CDR3 protein: CASMYRDGDEQFF. DNA of the CDR3: TGTGCCAGCATGTACAGGGATGGGGATGAGCAGTTCTTC.

The chain combines TRBV28 with TRBJ1-2; D is perhaps TRBD1 (6 bases). V was pared by 5 bases and J by 8 bases, with 15 bases between. The CDR3 is 13 amino acids. CDR1 is MDHEN and CDR2 is SYDVKM in the germline V gene. The CDR3 here is CASSPAGERGYTF. For the CDR3, the DNA is TGTGCCAGCAGTCCCGCAGGGGAAAGGGGCTACACCTTC.

The genes are TRBV10-3 and TRBJ1-3, with D uncertain. CDR3 length equals 15 residues. CDR1 is ENHRY and CDR2 is SYGVKD in the germline V gene. V lost 4 bases and J 0 bases, leaving 10 bases between the germline ends. CDR3 residues: CAISGRLDSGNTIYF. The CDR3 DNA reads as TGTGCCATCAGTGGCAGACTAGACTCTGGAAACACCATATATTTT.

This clone has only one observation. This chain links TRBV5-4 with TRBJ1-3; 9 bases fit TRBD1. V was clipped by 0 bases and J by 2 bases; unmatched bases: 0. Germline CDR1 and CDR2: SGHNT and YYREEE (reference sequence). The CDR3 is 15 amino acids. As DNA, the CDR3 is TGTGCCAGCAGCTTGGGACAGGGGGCTGGAAACACCATATATTTT. Amino acid sequence: CASSLGQGAGNTIYF.

V is TRBV7-9 and J is TRBJ2-3, with 11 nucleotides matching TRBD2. Germline V CDR1 and CDR2: SEHNR, FQNEAQ (reference sequence). The CDR3 totals 16 residues. The ends lost 2 bases at V and 3 bases at J; junction bases unmatched: 4. This CDR3 is CASSLSRTSGTDTQYF. The CDR3 bases are TGTGCCAGCAGCTTATCCCGGACTAGCGGGACAGATACGCAGTATTTT.